This T cell receptor beta chain was identified in a study of cytomegalovirus exposure and HLA in healthy donors (dated by TCRdb to the late 2010s). Broadly, across the study: According to an earlier analysis of 587 of the donors, about 179 million T cells yielded roughly 110 million unique TCR beta sequences and more than 250 Gb of sequence data. Typing coverage varied by locus: roughly 629-630 donors for A, B, C, DRB1 and DQB1; roughly 510 for DQA1; some 610 for DPA1; some 470 for DPB1. In an earlier analysis of more than 550 of the donors, high-throughput TCR beta sequencing was used to judge whether each TCR beta V gene segment behaved as functional or pseudogenic. The study aimed to test whether cataloging public T cell receptors could reveal signatures of past pathogen exposure. A later analysis re-examined previously published TCR beta repertoires from hundreds of donors and added high-resolution HLA genotyping to investigate patterns of TCR occurrence. The T cell repertoires of around 730 subjects were profiled by immunosequencing and related to cytomegalovirus serostatus. Alongside the repertoire data, information on donor age, sex, ethnicity and CMV serostatus was compiled. About 300 gigabases of sequencing data and around 85 million unique TCR sequences made up an early release that covered about 640 HLA-typed donors. In a later genetic analysis, genome-wide SNP genotypes for about three fifths of the roughly 670 donors were used, and that subset was treated as a discovery cohort. HLA typing included class I and class II loci at four-digit resolution. Across roughly 420 genotyped donors of the cohort, an average of roughly 200,000 unique TCR beta nucleotide sequences per donor were sequenced, and around 20% of those sequences were non-productive. Along with the approximately 700-subject first cohort, a separate validation cohort of around 110 different subjects was used. Of the approximately 400 genotyped donors, 70% to 90% were placed in the genetic ancestry cluster associated with self-reported Caucasian donors. Rather than using new phenotypic data, the later analysis identified candidate immune exposures from TCR beta sequences and from how often those sequences occurred across donors. Because of strong linkage in the cohort, five DR-DQ haplotypes were treated as single units for association and clustering. All discovery cohort repertoires had been generated on a single sequencing platform. High-throughput TCR immunosequencing, statistical association of individual TCRs with disease status, and machine learning were combined to predict cytomegalovirus infection status.

The CDR3 measures 17 amino acids from cysteine to phenylalanine. The sequence is cut down to CDR3 DNA, 51 bases in frame from base 1. V loses 1 base of germline sequence and J loses 5 bases, and the interval between the two ends is 18 bases. The germline V gene encodes CDR1 SGHNT and CDR2 YENEEA. The cohort consisted of hundreds of healthy bone marrow donors. Cohort members were all nominally healthy when sampled, although unrecorded immune exposures were likely present. The donor tested CMV seropositive, placing the donor among the 250 to 300 seropositive members of the cohort. A peripheral blood sample was collected from each donor, and TCR beta sequencing was performed on peripheral blood mononuclear cells. Genomic DNA extraction from the blood cell samples was performed with the Qiagen DNeasy Blood Extraction Kit. The library was generated by the immunoSEQ multiplex PCR assay. For the multiplex PCR, a mixture combining 60 forward primers for TCR Vbeta segments and 13 reverse primers for TCR Jbeta segments was used. A multiplex PCR assay on genomic DNA amplified the CDR3 region of rearranged TCR beta genes. On the Illumina HiSeq System, the amplified TCR beta libraries were sequenced as 87-base-pair reads. On the study's bioinformatics: Across the 600 to 700 repertoires, a later analysis counted some 81 million unique TCR beta chains, roughly 11 million of which were shared by at least two donors. To remove PCR and sequencing errors, raw reads were error-corrected and collapsed into unique sequences using a nearest-neighbor algorithm that merged closely related sequences. CDR3 sequences were aligned to IMGT reference sequences to assign V, D and J gene segments. For a sequence to be retained, a match of at least six nucleotides was required to both a V gene segment and a J gene segment. A rearrangement counted as productive if the CDR3 had no stop codons and remained in frame with V and J, and every other rearrangement counted as non-productive. Following IMGT convention, CDR3 was defined as the stretch from the second conserved V-encoded cysteine to the conserved J-encoded phenylalanine. The earlier analysis of more than 450 of the donors excluded sequences that lacked an unambiguous match to a single V gene segment. In an earlier analysis of several hundred of the donors, V segments were called functional above 56.7% productive rearrangements and were called segregating when the between-donor standard deviation exceeded 5%. To diagnose cytomegalovirus status from the catalog of TCR beta chain sequences, a statistical classification framework was built. A later analysis assigned V and J genes by comparing TCR nucleotide sequences with IMGT/GENE-DB human TR gene sequences. A later analysis assigned CDR3 sequences and most-parsimonious VDJ recombination scenarios with the TCRdist pipeline. In a later analysis, each TCR beta chain was defined by its CDR3 amino acid sequence together with its V-gene family, and reads lacking a unique V-gene family were excluded. A later analysis removed roughly 590 highly shared, low-generation-probability nucleotide sequences to deal with suspected cross-contamination and a sequencing artifact. A later analysis calculated a clonal expansion index for each public chain from normalized within-repertoire ranks of inferred template counts. In a later analysis, generation probabilities were computed with a VDJ recombination model fitted to out-of-frame rearrangements, and the resulting probabilities were checked against IGoR. In a later analysis, TCR-TCR, TCR-HLA and TCR-CMV co-occurrence was scored with hypergeometric tests, and a repertoire-size bias correction was applied to TCR pairs. False discovery rates were estimated in a later analysis by permuting HLA or CMV assignments 20 times. A later analysis grouped co-occurring TCRs with DBSCAN, adding TCRdist sequence similarity when clustering within HLA-allele-positive subsets. Repertoires with fewer than 30,000 or more than 120,000 public chains were left out of co-occurrence clustering, as were five repertoires with anomalous nucleotide sharing. TCRdb obtained this table from immuneACCESS and retained in-frame rearrangements with V and J assigned. These tables miss some clones; where compared with another copy, unresolved V genes account for less than half of the shortfall, and the remainder is unexplained. V and J calls and clone size are as listed in that table; D and trimming were resolved from the DNA. The sample includes some 140,000 clones, with about 80% observed a single time. 13% of the sample is taken by the ten largest.

With respect to this clone: It has no known antigen specificity. Base qualities are not provided; no much larger clone lies one nucleotide away.

Here is what the overall study found, with its caveats: In a later analysis, most CMV-associated TCR beta chains were found to appear HLA-restricted, with HLA associations seemingly driven largely by CMV exposure. A later analysis associated roughly 17,000 TCR beta sequences with specific HLA alleles at a false discovery rate of 0.05. In vitro tests confirmed that a few of the cytomegalovirus-associated TCR beta chains recognize cytomegalovirus antigens. Because counts were too low, fewer than 20 rarely observed V segments, including chromosome 9 orphons, were excluded from the earlier analysis of 500 to 700 of the donors. In a later analysis, the rate of TCR association differed among HLA loci, with DRB1 alleles having the most associated TCRs and HLA-C alleles having the fewest. According to a later genetic analysis, donors in an Asian-associated ancestry cluster had fewer N-insertions in productive TCRs than the approximately 670-donor mean. Only TCR beta chains were sequenced in this cohort, and the absence of alpha or paired-chain data limited detectable features. Strong co-occurrence of HLA alleles, especially DR and DQ, made assigning TCR associations to individual alleles difficult. Linkage disequilibrium might explain the correlated functional status among segregating V segments, but an unknown experimental factor could not be excluded. Most TCR sequences were seen in very few donors, while some public TCRs were found in many individuals. HLA typing was unavailable for some donors at each locus, so association tests used only the typed subset. Immune exposure information for the cohort was limited to CMV serostatus. A further reported finding was that TCR beta sequences accurately predicted the HLA-A and HLA-B alleles for most subjects in the first cohort. According to a later analysis, parvovirus B19, influenza, CMV and Epstein-Barr virus appeared linked to several top co-occurrence clusters. A cluster of highly shared sequence variants was judged likely to be a technical artifact of the sequencing pipeline. The study gave a list of 150 to 200 TCR beta chains associated with cytomegalovirus. A later genetic analysis associated a missense DCLRE1C variant with V-gene and J-gene trimming of TCR beta chains, and an independent cohort replicated the association. Roughly uniform sequencing depth across donors was assumed in presence/absence analyses, although this assumption may not hold. Cytomegalovirus status was reported to be diagnosed by the classifier with high specificity and sensitivity in both the original and validation cohorts. A later analysis found that HLA-associated TCR beta chains were more clonally expanded and had lower generation probabilities than equally common non-associated chains. The 87-base-pair reads could not distinguish some IMGT-functional V segments, including TRBV6-2 and TRBV6-3, so those segments were excluded. In an earlier analysis of about 550 of the donors, most TCR beta V segments were observed in productive rearrangements about 90% or about 30% of the time, broadly matching IMGT annotations. According to the authors, the approach could potentially be generalized to other disease states and immunological phenotypes.

The chain joins TRBV11-3 to TRBJ2-1; the D gene is perhaps TRBD1, from 5 matching bases. The sample taken for sequencing was PBMCs. This sequence originates from a man between 25 and 39 years old in good health and CMV-seropositive. The sequenced DNA: TGTGCCAGCAGCTTAGGGCCCCTAGTGGTAGGGGACAATGAGCAGTTCTTC. This codes for CASSLGPLVVGDNEQFF.